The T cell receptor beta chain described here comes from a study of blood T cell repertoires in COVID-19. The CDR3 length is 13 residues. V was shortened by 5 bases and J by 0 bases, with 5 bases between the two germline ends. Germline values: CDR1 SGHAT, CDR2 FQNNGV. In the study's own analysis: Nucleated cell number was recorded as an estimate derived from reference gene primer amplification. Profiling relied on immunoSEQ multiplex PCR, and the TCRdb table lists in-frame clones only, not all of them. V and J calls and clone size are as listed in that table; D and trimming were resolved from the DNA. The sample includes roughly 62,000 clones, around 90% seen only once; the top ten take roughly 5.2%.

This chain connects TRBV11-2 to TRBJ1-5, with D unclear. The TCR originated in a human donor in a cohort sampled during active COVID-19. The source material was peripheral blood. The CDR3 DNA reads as TGTGCCAGCAGCGTCAGTAGCAATCAGCCCCAGCATTTT. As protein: CASSVSSNQPQHF.